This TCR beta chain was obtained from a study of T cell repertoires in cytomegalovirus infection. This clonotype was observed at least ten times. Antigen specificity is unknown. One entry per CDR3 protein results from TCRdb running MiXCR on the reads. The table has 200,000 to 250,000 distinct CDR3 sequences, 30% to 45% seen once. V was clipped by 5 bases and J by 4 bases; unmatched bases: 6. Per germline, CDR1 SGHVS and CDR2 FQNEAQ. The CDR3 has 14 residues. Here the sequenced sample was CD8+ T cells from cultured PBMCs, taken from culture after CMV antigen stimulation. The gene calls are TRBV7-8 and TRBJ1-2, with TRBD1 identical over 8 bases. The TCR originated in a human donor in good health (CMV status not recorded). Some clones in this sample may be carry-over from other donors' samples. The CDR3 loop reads CASSHTGGVYGYTF. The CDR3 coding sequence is TGTGCCAGCAGCCATACAGGGGGGGTCTATGGCTACACCTTC.